Here is one TCR beta chain with its context. Its target antigen remains unknown. Base qualities are not provided; no much larger clone lies one nucleotide away. Counted from cysteine to phenylalanine, this CDR3 has 15 amino acids. Of the read, only the CDR3 DNA is kept; its 45 bases are in frame from base 1. The junction shows trimming of 3 bases on V and 7 bases on J, plus 18 bases between the germline ends. From the germline V gene, CDR1 is WSHSY and CDR2 is SAAADI. This sample is part of a study of sequential checkpoint blockade in melanoma (dated by TCRdb to the late 2010s). Study-wide context: Using 1:1 randomization, the trial assigned patients either to first-line nivolumab followed by ipilimumab (arm A) or to ipilimumab followed by nivolumab (arm B). Maintenance nivolumab was given following each of the two trial sequences.

The immunoSEQ Assay was used to immunosequence TCRbeta CDR3 regions from genomic DNA. Genomic DNA was amplified by bias-controlled multiplex PCR before high-throughput sequencing. The authors processed their data as follows. To quantify the absolute abundance of each unique TCRbeta CDR3 region, the sequences were collapsed and filtered. Clonality, defined as 1 minus Pielou's evenness, was calculated using only productive rearrangements. Clones with significantly greater frequencies in on-treatment versus baseline samples were identified using a previously published method. In its TCRdb copy, this immuneACCESS table keeps in-frame sequences only and misses some clones. Where compared with another copy, unresolved V genes explain less than half of these, and the others have no known cause. That table supplies the V and J calls and clone size; D and trimming were determined from the DNA. The sample data list about 40,000 clones, and 86% of these were observed just once. 9% to 15% of the sample rests with the top ten.

The study at large found these results: Larger, independent patient cohorts are needed to validate the response-prediction model that combines TCR metrics and mutation burden.

The sample's treatment or condition label, in plain terms: randomized to nivolumab then ipilimumab (arm A) or the reverse (arm B). None of the patients in the trial had previously been given DNA-damaging chemotherapy. Thawed PBMCs were sorted on a FACS Aria II flow cytometer to isolate live CD3+CD8+ cells negative for CD19 and CD56. CheckMate 064, a randomized, open-label phase II trial of sequential checkpoint blockade, was the source of the samples, all of which came from patients with melanoma. Peripheral blood mononuclear cells were obtained through leukapheresis, purified using Ficoll-Paque, and frozen in human serum containing approximately 9.1% DMSO. Right after sorting, the blood CD3+CD8+ cells were verified to be >95% pure, and DNA extraction followed.

Sequencing was performed on CD8+ T cells sorted from blood (inferred from file names), taken from a patient given nivolumab and ipilimumab in sequence. This clonotype originated in a human donor with melanoma. The sequence links TRBV10-2 to TRBJ1-2; TRBD1 is a weak D gene call, 6 bases matching. The CDR3 sequence is CASSDLNEGGAGYTF. The nucleotide sequence is given as TGCGCCAGCAGTGATCTGAACGAAGGGGGTGCTGGCTACACCTTC.